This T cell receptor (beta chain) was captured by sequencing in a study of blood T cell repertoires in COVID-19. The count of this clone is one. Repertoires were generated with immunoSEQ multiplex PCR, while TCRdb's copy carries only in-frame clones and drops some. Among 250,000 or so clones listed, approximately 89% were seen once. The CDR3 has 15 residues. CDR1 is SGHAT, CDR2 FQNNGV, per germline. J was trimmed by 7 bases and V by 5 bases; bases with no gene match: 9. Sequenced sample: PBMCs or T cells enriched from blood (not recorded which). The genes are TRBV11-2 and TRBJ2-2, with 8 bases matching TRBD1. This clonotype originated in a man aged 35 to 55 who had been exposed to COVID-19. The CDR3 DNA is TGTGCCAGCAGCACCCGGACAGGGTCTGGCGGGGAGCTGTTTTTT. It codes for CASSTRTGSGGELFF.